Detailed here is one TCR beta chain. Its cognate antigen is unknown. Some clones are missing from TCRdb's copy, which holds only in-frame ones; the method was immunoSEQ multiplex PCR. The table has roughly 350,000 clones, approximately 86% seen once. These data are taken from a study of Ad26.COV2.S vaccination and SARS-CoV-2 variants. Study results and caveats: People who got the vaccine had more spike-specific TCR breadth than people who got placebo. For non-spike TCRs, breadth in vaccine recipients resembled that in placebo recipients.

Noted treatment: 15 to 20 received Ad26.COV2.S at low or high dose, single or two shots; 5 received placebo; per-sample allocation not given. Collection of samples fell on day 63 after the first vaccine or placebo injection. This CDR3 spans 13 amino acids. The germline V gene encodes CDR1 SNHLY and CDR2 FYNNEI. V lost 4 bases and J 0 bases, leaving 4 bases between the germline ends. The origin of this receptor is a person aged 18 to 65 who received the Ad26.COV2.S COVID-19 vaccine or a placebo. The gene calls are TRBV2 and TRBJ2-1; D is undetermined. Sequenced here: peripheral blood, sampled in a trial of Ad26.COV2.S vaccine versus placebo. In nucleotides, the CDR3 is TGTGCCAGCAGTGCGAGCTCCTACAATGAGCAGTTCTTC. Amino acid sequence: CASSASSYNEQFF.